The 11 T cell receptor beta chains in this list originate from one sample, sequenced in a study of T-cell memory formation after mild COVID-19. Using its own MiXCR run on the 5' RACE reads, TCRdb lists one record per CDR3 protein. The sample has roughly 550,000 distinct CDR3 sequences; about a fifth are singletons. Sequenced sample: PBMCs or a T cell subset sorted from them (not recorded which). The receptors were sampled from an adult woman who had mild COVID-19 (a few samples of this study predate the infection). Cell type and time point are not known.

This clonotype was detected once. The chain carries TRBV9 and TRBJ2-1, with D possibly being TRBD1 or TRBD2 (5 bases each). V shed 1 base and J shed 0 bases, with 8 bases lying between them. Germline V gene lookup returns CDR1 SGDLS and CDR2 YYNGEE. The CDR3 consists of 15 residues. The CDR3 sequence is CASSVRGASYNEQFF. The CDR3 bases are TGTGCCAGCAGCGTACGAGGGGCCTCCTACAATGAGCAGTTCTTC.

The gene calls are TRBV6-1 and TRBJ2-7, with D possibly matching TRBD2 (5 bases). Between the trimmed V and J ends, which lost 5 bases and 6 bases, there was a span of 20 bases. The CDR3 is 15 amino acids. CDR1 is MNHNS and CDR2 is SASEGT in the germline V gene. CDR3 DNA: TGTGCCAGCAGTCCCCCTTCTGCCCCGGGGAGCGAGCAGTACTTC. Translated, it gives CASSPPSAPGSEQYF.

This clonotype turned up a few times. The chain combines TRBV12-3 or TRBV12-4 with TRBJ2-7; D remains ambiguous. Trimming stripped 1 base from V and 3 bases from J, with 10 bases between. This CDR3 comprises 14 residues. The DNA for the CDR3 is TGTGCCAGCAGTTTAGTCGGGTATCTCTACGAGCAGTACTTC. Encoded protein: CASSLVGYLYEQYF.

There are a few counts of this clonotype. This chain links TRBV20-1 with TRBJ2-7; the match to TRBD2 covers 7 bases. From germline, CDR1 is DFQATT and CDR2 SNEGSKA (reference sequence). V lost 1 base to trimming and J lost 0 bases; unmatched junction nucleotides: 3. This CDR3 spans 14 amino acids. The CDR3 nucleotides read TGCAGTGCTAGAGCCGCGGGAGTCTCCTACGAGCAGTACTTC. Translated: CSARAAGVSYEQYF.

The table lists this clonotype with a count of one. The CDR3 DNA is TGTGCCACCAGTGACCCCGGGAGGGGCTACACCTTC. Protein: CATSDPGRGYTF. The genes are TRBV24-1 and TRBJ1-2, with no clear D. There are 12 residues in the CDR3. CDR1 KGHDR and CDR2 SFDVKD come from the germline V gene. V lost 4 bases, J lost 8 bases, and 10 bases lay in between.

This clonotype was recorded at least ten times. This chain connects TRBV5-1 to TRBJ2-3, with 8 positions matching TRBD2. The ends lost 4 bases at V and 5 bases at J; junction bases unmatched: 12. There are 16 residues in the CDR3. Per the germline V gene, CDR1 is SGHRS and CDR2 is YFSETQ. CDR3 in DNA: TGCGCCAGCAGCCCCCCGGGAGGGGATTTGGGAGATACGCAGTATTTT. It codes for CASSPPGGDLGDTQYF.

This rearrangement joins TRBV5-4 to TRBJ2-1; 9 nucleotides match TRBD2. Losses at the gene ends were 0 bases for V and 5 bases for J; bases not matched to a gene: 3. The CDR3 totals 15 residues. CDR1 is SGHNT, CDR2 YYREEE, per germline (reference sequence). The DNA for the CDR3 is TGTGCCAGCAGCTTGGGACTAGCGGTAAACAATGAGCAGTTCTTC. This gives the protein CASSLGLAVNNEQFF.

The CDR3 DNA sequence: TGTGCCAGCAGTTGGTTCCCAGGCTACAGCTCTGGAAACACCATATATTTT. This encodes CASSWFPGYSSGNTIYF. The chain recombines TRBV12-3 or TRBV12-4 with TRBJ1-3, with D uncertain. The CDR3 has 17 residues. The ends were cut back, 4 bases at V and 0 bases at J, with 16 bases in the middle.

The chain has TRBV19 and TRBJ2-7, with TRBD2 matching 7 bases. Unmatched junction bases numbered 6, after V lost 5 bases and J lost 2 bases. Germline loops: CDR1 LNHDA, CDR2 SQIVND (reference sequence). The CDR3 sequence is 14 residues long. The CDR3 loop is CASSASGDAYEQYF. CDR3 coding DNA: TGTGCCAGTAGTGCAAGCGGGGATGCCTACGAGCAGTACTTC.

This clonotype was counted between two and nine times. As DNA, the CDR3 is TGTGCCAGTAGTGAACAGGGGAATAATTCACCCCTCCACTTT. It encodes CASSEQGNNSPLHF. The V and J genes are TRBV19 and TRBJ1-6; 7 bases line up with TRBD1. V shed 5 bases and J 5 bases; nucleotides not matched to a gene: 3. There are 14 residues in the CDR3. Looked up from germline, CDR1 is LNHDA and CDR2 is SQIVND (reference sequence).

This chain connects TRBV19 to TRBJ2-7, with 8 bases aligning to TRBD2. Per germline, CDR1 LNHDA and CDR2 SQIVND (reference sequence). J lost 2 bases, V lost 4 bases, and 10 bases had no gene match. CDR3 length: 16 amino acids. CDR3 nucleotide sequence: TGTGCCAGTAGTAAACGCAGCGGGAGTGTCGCCTACGAGCAGTACTTC. This gives the protein CASSKRSGSVAYEQYF. Using reference TRBV19 and TRBJ2-7 for the parts outside the CDR3, the full variable domain is DGGITQSPKYLFRKEGQNVTLSCEQNLNHDAMYWYRQDPGQGLRLIYYSQIVNDFQKGDIAEGYSVSREKKESFPLTVTSAQKNPTAFYLCASSKRSGSVAYEQYFGPGTRLTVT.